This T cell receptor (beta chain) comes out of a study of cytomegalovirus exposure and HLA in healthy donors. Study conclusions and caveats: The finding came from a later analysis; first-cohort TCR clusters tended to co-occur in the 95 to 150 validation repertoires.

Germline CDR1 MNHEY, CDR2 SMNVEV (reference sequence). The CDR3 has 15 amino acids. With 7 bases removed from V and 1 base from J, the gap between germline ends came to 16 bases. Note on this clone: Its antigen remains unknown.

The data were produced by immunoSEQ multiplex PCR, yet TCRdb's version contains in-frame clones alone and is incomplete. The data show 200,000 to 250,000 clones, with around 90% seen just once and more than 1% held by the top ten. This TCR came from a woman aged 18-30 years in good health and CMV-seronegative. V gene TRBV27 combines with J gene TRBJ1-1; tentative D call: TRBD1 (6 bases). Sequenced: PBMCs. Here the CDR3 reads CASTERGGRNTEAFF. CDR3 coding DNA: TGTGCCAGCACCGAAAGGGGGGGTCGGAACACTGAAGCTTTCTTT.